Following are 2 T cell receptor beta chains from one sample sequenced in a study of vaccination effects on CD4 cells after COVID-19. For these receptors, no antigen is known. Sequenced by immunoSEQ multiplex PCR; TCRdb stores in-frame clones only, minus some. The table lists 35,000 to 45,000 clones, around 78% of them singletons. Viral peptide pool expansion of antigen-specific CD4+ T cells preceded sequencing in the ViraFEST assay. The culture ran for under eleven days, and then CD4+ T cells were isolated. Nobody among the vaccine recipients had prior SARS-CoV-2 infection (nucleocapsid antibodies were negative). The specimen comprised CD4+ T cells from PBMCs cultured with SARS-CoV-2 spike peptides, sampled before COVID-19 vaccination. The receptors derive from a human donor who received a COVID-19 vaccine.

The rearrangement links TRBV7-9 to TRBJ2-5; 11 nucleotides agree with TRBD2. The CDR3 runs 17 residues. Unmatched junction bases numbered 7, after V lost 2 bases and J lost 2 bases. CDR1 is SEHNR, CDR2 FQNEAQ, per germline (reference sequence). CDR3 region: CASSLSSGGRPQETQYF. CDR3 DNA: TGTGCCAGCAGCTTATCTAGCGGGGGGCGACCTCAAGAGACCCAGTACTTC.

The V and J genes are TRBV15 and TRBJ2-5; D is ambiguous. V was cut by 8 bases and J by 2 bases, with 9 bases left in between. Germline V lookup: CDR1 LNHNV, CDR2 YYDKDF (reference sequence). The CDR3 totals 12 residues. CDR3 protein: CATSQKQETQYF. CDR3 nucleotides: TGTGCCACCTCACAGAAACAAGAGACCCAGTACTTC.